This TCR beta chain emerged from a study of cytomegalovirus exposure and HLA in healthy donors. This CDR3 region has 13 residues. Between the trimmed V and J ends, which lost 0 bases and 6 bases, there was a span of 7 bases. Germline V gene lookup returns CDR1 SGHNT and CDR2 YYREEE (reference sequence). The PCR made use of 60 Vbeta and 13 Jbeta primers. Original processing methods: It was a later analysis that counted about 80 million unique TCR beta chains, of which 9 million to 13 million were shared. The repertoire was sequenced with immunoSEQ multiplex PCR; TCRdb's copy has only in-frame clones and lacks some. That table furnishes V, J and clone size, whereas the DNA furnished D and trimming. Of roughly 150,000 clones listed, about 84% are singletons.

The sample taken for sequencing was PBMCs. The source of this sequence is a man aged 45-60 years in good health and CMV-seropositive. The chain recombines TRBV5-4 with TRBJ2-1, with no clear D. The CDR3 DNA is TGTGCCAGCAGCTTGGTAGTCCCCAATGAGCAGTTCTTC. Its translation: CASSLVVPNEQFF.